The 4 T cell receptor beta chains below come from one sample, sequenced in a study of CXCR3-negative and CXCR3-positive naive CD8 T cells. These receptors' antigens are unknown. 5' RACE with UMI labels generated the TRB cDNA libraries. TCRdb re-analyzed the 5' RACE reads; it lists each CDR3 protein once, without DNA. Its listing shows around 140,000 distinct CDR3 sequences. Study findings and constraints: CXCR3-positive naive cells carried more hydrophobic TRB CDR3s than CXCR3-negative naive cells did.

Sequenced sample: naive CXCR3+ CD8+ T cells from blood. Subset here: CD45RO-CCR7+CD27+CD95- naive CD8+ T cells expressing CXCR3 (TNR3+). The receptor source for this set is a human donor in good health. Some clones in this sample may be carry-over from other donors' samples.

This chain links TRBV6-5 with TRBJ2-5; TCRdb's D call of TRBD1 is untestable without DNA. The germline V gene has CDR1 MNHEY and CDR2 SVGAGI. The CDR3 is 17 residues long. CDR3 sequence: CASSYPTSGGIQETQYF.

The V and J genes are TRBV2 and TRBJ2-7; TCRdb returns TRBD1, unconfirmable since there is no DNA. CDR3 size: 17 residues. CDR1 and CDR2 from the germline V gene are SNHLY and FYNNEI. This CDR3 is CASSVPLTGTGNYEQYF.

The chain employs TRBV7-9 and TRBJ1-2; without DNA, the TCRdb call of TRBD1 cannot be checked. Germline V gene data show CDR1 as SEHNR and CDR2 as FQNEAQ (reference sequence). This CDR3 comprises 14 residues. The CDR3 reads CASSLVGAGYGYTF.

The chain employs TRBV29-1 and TRBJ2-2; TCRdb lists TRBD1, though no DNA is available to test this call. Germline CDR1 is SQVTM and CDR2 is ANQGSEA. The CDR3 is 13 residues long. This chain's CDR3 is CSVEGVNTGELFF.